Each of the 16 T cell receptor beta chains below was sequenced from the same sample in a study of regulatory T cells in long-lasting Graves disease. Time point described: persistent/refractory GD, antithyroid drugs over 5 years with positive TRAb. The TCR library was made from RNA that had been extracted from PBMCs in TRIzol. Building of the TCR beta libraries involved iRepertoire HTBI primers and Arm-PCR of CDR3 regions. MiXCR, applied by TCRdb to the multiplex PCR reads, yields one record per CDR3 protein. Among around 340,000 distinct CDR3 sequences listed, 15% to 20% were seen once. The material was peripheral blood mononuclear cells (PBMCs), obtained when the disease was refractory, from a patient treated with antithyroid drugs. These receptors came from a female donor with Graves disease.

This clonotype has at least ten counts. The gene calls are TRBV6-1 and TRBJ1-2; D is uncertain. This CDR3 comprises 12 residues. Between the trimmed V and J ends, which lost 8 bases and 3 bases, there was a span of 10 bases. Germline CDR1 reads MNHNS; CDR2 reads SASEGT. The CDR3 coding sequence is TGTGCCAGCCAGTGGACTTACTATGGCTACACCTTC. It encodes CASQWTYYGYTF.

The chain employs TRBV7-3 and TRBJ2-7; 7 bases map to TRBD2. The V gene end was trimmed by 5 bases and the J gene end by 6 bases; junction bases not matched to a gene: 13. Germline assignment: CDR1 SGHTA and CDR2 FQGTGA. The CDR3 sequence is 15 residues long. This CDR3 reads CASSPGRNDLSEQYF. CDR3 DNA sequence: TGTGCCAGCAGCCCCGGGAGGAACGACCTGAGCGAGCAGTACTTC.

With respect to this clonotype: With a much larger clone just one base away, this may be a read error. This chain joins TRBV3-1 and TRBJ1-5; D may be TRBD1 (6 bases). The CDR3 extends over 15 amino acids. The germline CDR1 and CDR2 sequences are LGHDT and YNNKEL (reference sequence). The CDR3 DNA reads TGTGCCAGCAGCCAAGCAGGGGAGGCCAATCAGTCCCAGCATTTT. It codes for CASSQAGEANQSQHF.

The chain combines TRBV11-2 with TRBJ2-5; 9 nucleotides line up with TRBD2. The V gene's germline CDR1 is SGHAT and CDR2 FQNNGV. The J segment lost 2 bases and the V segment lost 5 bases, leaving 27 bases of the junction unmatched. The CDR3 consists of 22 residues. The CDR3 coding sequence is TGTGCCAGCAGCCGATTGAGTACCGGGACTAGCTTAAGAGGGGGGGTTCAAGAGACCCAGTACTTC. It translates to CASSRLSTGTSLRGGVQETQYF. Complete variable domain (other parts from reference TRBV11-2 and TRBJ2-5): EAGVAQSPRYKIIEKRQSVAFWCNPISGHATLYWYQQILGQGPKLLIQFQNNGVVDDSQLPKDRFSAERLKGVDSTLKIQPAKLEDSAVYLCASSRLSTGTSLRGGVQETQYFGPGTRLLVL.

This clonotype was counted at least ten times. The chain combines TRBV2 with TRBJ2-5; 10 positions agree with TRBD2. The CDR3 is 16 amino acids. Germline CDR1 reads SNHLY; CDR2 reads FYNNEI. V was pared by 5 bases and J by 5 bases, with 11 bases of the junction left unmatched. The CDR3 here is CASSSSGRALGETQYF. The DNA of the CDR3 is TGTGCCAGCAGTTCAAGCGGGAGGGCCCTCGGGGAGACCCAGTACTTC.

This clonotype was found many times. The chain links TRBV6-5 to TRBJ1-2; TRBD1 matches 8 bases. The CDR3 has 14 residues. Trimming at V came to 4 bases and at J to 5 bases, leaving 6 bases not matched to a gene. The germline gives CDR1 MNHEY, CDR2 SVGAGI. In DNA, the CDR3 is TGTGCCAGCAGTTCTTCCGGGACAGGATATGGCTACACCTTC. Its protein product is CASSSSGTGYGYTF.

This clonotype was found many times. The J gene is TRBJ2-4, the V gene TRBV28, with D tentatively TRBD2 (6 bases). V lost 7 bases to trimming and J lost 3 bases, with 22 bases between them. CDR1 and CDR2 (germline): MDHEN, SYDVKM. CDR3 length: 17 residues. The CDR3 here is CASTSASEGGDKNIQYF. The CDR3, as DNA: TGTGCCAGCACCTCGGCCTCTGAGGGAGGCGACAAAAACATTCAGTACTTC.

In its sample, this clonotype was seen many times. The V and J genes are TRBV7-2 and TRBJ2-7; 7 bases agree with TRBD1. The CDR3 sequence is 15 residues long. With V trimmed by 6 bases and J by 7 bases, 15 bases remained unmatched. Germline CDR1 reads SGHTA; CDR2 reads FQGNSA. The CDR3 loop reads CASSLPPGQLLEQYF. The CDR3 DNA reads as TGTGCCAGCAGTTTACCCCCGGGACAGCTGCTTGAGCAGTACTTC.

This clonotype was detected many times. The chain employs TRBV11-3 and TRBJ2-5; 12 bases are shared with TRBD1. This CDR3 is 15 amino acids long. The junction had 6 bases not matched to a gene; V was cut back by 5 bases and J by 5 bases. The V gene's germline CDR1 is SGHNT and CDR2 YENEEA. CDR3 sequence reads: CASSDRDRGPETQYF. The CDR3 coding sequence is TGTGCCAGCAGCGACCGGGACAGGGGGCCGGAGACCCAGTACTTC. Based on the CDR3 plus reference TRBV11-3 and TRBJ2-5, the full variable domain is EAGVVQSPRYKIIEKKQPVAFWCNPISGHNTLYWYLQNLGQGPELLIRYENEEAVDDSQLPKDRFSAERLKGVDSTLKIQPAELGDSAVYLCASSDRDRGPETQYFGPGTRLLVL.

This clonotype has just a few counts. J is TRBJ2-2 and V is TRBV12-3 or TRBV12-4, with TRBD1 identical over 8 bases. The CDR3 is 15 amino acids. The J segment lost 6 bases and the V segment lost 5 bases, leaving 8 bases of the junction unmatched. The CDR3 loop reads CASSARTGYSGELFF. CDR3 nucleotide sequence: TGTGCCAGCAGTGCCAGGACAGGGTATTCCGGGGAGCTGTTTTTT.

This clonotype was counted at least ten times. The chain carries TRBV20-1 and TRBJ1-2, with a weak D call TRBD1 (6 bases). Germline V gene sequence: CDR1 DFQATT, CDR2 SNEGSKA (reference sequence). The CDR3 contains 12 residues. The germline V and J ends were trimmed by 5 bases and 4 bases, with 11 bases remaining between them. The CDR3 region has the DNA TGCAGTGCTTATGAAGGGGGCTATGGCTACACCTTC. Protein: CSAYEGGYGYTF.

This clonotype was picked up many times. The chain uses TRBV12-3 or TRBV12-4 and TRBJ2-6, with TRBD1 matching 10 bases. Trimming at V came to 2 bases and at J to 3 bases, leaving 13 bases not matched to a gene. The CDR3 runs 20 residues. The CDR3, as DNA: TGTGCCAGCAGTTTATTTTTAGGGACAGGGGTCTTTCGTGGGGCCAACGTCCTGACTTTC. Protein sequence: CASSLFLGTGVFRGANVLTF.

The rearrangement joins TRBV6-1 to TRBJ2-7, with 7 bases matching TRBD1. The CDR3 consists of 14 residues. Germline values: CDR1 MNHNS, CDR2 SASEGT. After removal of 6 bases from V and 2 bases from J, the junction contained 7 bases not matched to a gene. CDR3 loop: CASSGYRGAYEQYF. The CDR3 coding sequence is TGTGCCAGCAGCGGATACAGGGGAGCCTACGAGCAGTACTTC.

This clonotype was seen ten or more times. The chain combines TRBV11-2 with TRBJ2-7, with D possibly TRBD2 on 5 matching bases. Deletions cut 5 bases from V and 1 base from J, with 18 bases between. This CDR3 is built from 16 residues. CDR1 SGHAT and CDR2 FQNNGV come from the germline V gene. The DNA of the CDR3 is TGTGCCAGCAGCCCCTTCTTGGCGGGTGGTTCCTACGAGCAGTACTTC. Translated: CASSPFLAGGSYEQYF.

This clonotype was seen many times. The rearrangement links TRBV13 to TRBJ2-7; D gene ambiguous. Germline values: CDR1 PRHDT, CDR2 FYEKMQ (reference sequence). The CDR3 covers 14 residues. Trimming cost V 2 bases and J 1 base, with 9 bases left between them. The CDR3 loop reads CASSLRQDSYEQYF. The CDR3 nucleotides read TGTGCCAGCAGCTTAAGGCAGGATTCCTACGAGCAGTACTTC.

This sequence joins TRBV9 and TRBJ2-2, with D hard to call. Looked up from germline, CDR1 is SGDLS and CDR2 is YYNGEE. The CDR3 covers 15 residues. The V end lost 5 bases, the J end lost 4 bases, and 15 bases lay between the germline ends. Written as DNA, the CDR3 is TGTGCCAGCAGTTTGGCCTCGAGTGGCACCGGGGAGCTGTTTTTT. Protein product: CASSLASSGTGELFF.